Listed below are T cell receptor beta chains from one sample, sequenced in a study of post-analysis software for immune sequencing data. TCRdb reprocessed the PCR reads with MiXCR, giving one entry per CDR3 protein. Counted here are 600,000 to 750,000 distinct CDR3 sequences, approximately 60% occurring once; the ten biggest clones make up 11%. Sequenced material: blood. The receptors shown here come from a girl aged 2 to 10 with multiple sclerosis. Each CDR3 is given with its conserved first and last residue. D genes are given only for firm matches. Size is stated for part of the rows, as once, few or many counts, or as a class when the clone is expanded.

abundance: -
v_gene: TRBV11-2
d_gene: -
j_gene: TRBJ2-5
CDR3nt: TGTGCCAGCAGCTTTACAGGGAGCCAAGAGACCCAGTACTTC
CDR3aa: CASSFTGSQETQYF

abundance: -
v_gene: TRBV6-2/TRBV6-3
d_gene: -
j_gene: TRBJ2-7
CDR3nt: TGTGCCAGACACGAGCAGTACTTC
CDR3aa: CARHEQYF

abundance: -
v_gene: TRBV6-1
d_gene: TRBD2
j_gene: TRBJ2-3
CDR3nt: TGTGCCAGCAGTGAAGCAGCTAGCGGGAGGCATACGCAGTATTTT
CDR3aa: CASSEAASGRHTQYF

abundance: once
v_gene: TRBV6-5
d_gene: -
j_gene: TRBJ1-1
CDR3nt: TGTGCCAGCAGTTACTCGTCAGGGCTTAACACTGAAGCTTTCTTT
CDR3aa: CASSYSSGLNTEAFF

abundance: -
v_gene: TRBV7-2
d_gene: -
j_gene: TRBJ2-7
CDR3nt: TGTGCCAGCAGGTCTCCCGAACAAACCTACGAGCAGTACTTC
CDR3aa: CASRSPEQTYEQYF

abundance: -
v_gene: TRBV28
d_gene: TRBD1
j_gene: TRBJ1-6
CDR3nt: TGTGCCAGCAGGTCCCGGACGGGGACAGACTATAATTCACCCCTCCACTTT
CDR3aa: CASRSRTGTDYNSPLHF

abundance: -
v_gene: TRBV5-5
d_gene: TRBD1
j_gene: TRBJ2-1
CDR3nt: TGTGCCAGCAGCAGGCGGGACAGGGGATTGTTCAATGAGCAGTTCTTC
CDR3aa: CASSRRDRGLFNEQFF

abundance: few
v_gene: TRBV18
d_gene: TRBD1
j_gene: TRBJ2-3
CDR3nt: TGTGCCAGCTCTCGGACAGGGGTAACGGATACGCAGTATTTT
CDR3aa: CASSRTGVTDTQYF

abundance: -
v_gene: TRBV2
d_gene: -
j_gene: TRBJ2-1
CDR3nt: TGTGCCAGCAGCGACCCCGATGCTAGGAATGAGCAGTTCTTC
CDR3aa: CASSDPDARNEQFF

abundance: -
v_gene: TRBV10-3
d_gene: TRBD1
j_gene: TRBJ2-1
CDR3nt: TGTGCCATCAGTGACCTCCCGGGACAGGGGACCAATGAGCAGTTCTTC
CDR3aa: CAISDLPGQGTNEQFF

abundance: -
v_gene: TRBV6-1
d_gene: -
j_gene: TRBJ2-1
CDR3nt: TGTGCCAGCAGTGAAAGGAAGGGGTTCTCCTACAATGAGCAGTTCTTC
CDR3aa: CASSERKGFSYNEQFF

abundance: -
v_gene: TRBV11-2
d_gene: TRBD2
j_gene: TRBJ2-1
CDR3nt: TGTGCCAGCAGCCAAGGCGGCGGGAGGGGCAATGAGCAGTTCTTC
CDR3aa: CASSQGGGRGNEQFF

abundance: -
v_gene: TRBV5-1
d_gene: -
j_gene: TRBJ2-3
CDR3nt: TGCGCCAGCAGCTTGGAGACTCCTACAGATACGCAGTATTTT
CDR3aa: CASSLETPTDTQYF

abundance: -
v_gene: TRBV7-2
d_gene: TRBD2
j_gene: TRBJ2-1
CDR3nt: TGTGCCAGCAGCTTTACTAGCGGAGAAAACAATGAGCAGTTCTTC
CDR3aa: CASSFTSGENNEQFF

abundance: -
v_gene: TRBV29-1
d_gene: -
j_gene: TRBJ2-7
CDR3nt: TGCAGCGTCAGAATAGGGAGCTACGAGCAGTACTTC
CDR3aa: CSVRIGSYEQYF

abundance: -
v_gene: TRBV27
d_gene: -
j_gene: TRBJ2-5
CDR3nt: TGTGCCAGCAGAGGCCAATACCAAGAGACCCAGTACTTC
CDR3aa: CASRGQYQETQYF